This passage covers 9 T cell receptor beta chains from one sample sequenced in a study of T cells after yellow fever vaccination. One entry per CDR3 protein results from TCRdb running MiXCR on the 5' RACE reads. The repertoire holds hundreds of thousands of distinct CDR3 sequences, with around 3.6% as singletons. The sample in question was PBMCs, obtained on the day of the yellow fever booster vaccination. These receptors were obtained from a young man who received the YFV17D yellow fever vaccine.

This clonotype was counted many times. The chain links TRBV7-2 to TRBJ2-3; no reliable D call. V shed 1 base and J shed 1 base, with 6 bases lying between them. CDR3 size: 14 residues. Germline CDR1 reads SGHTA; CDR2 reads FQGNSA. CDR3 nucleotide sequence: TGTGCCAGCAGCTTAGACCTCCGCACAGATACGCAGTATTTT. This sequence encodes CASSLDLRTDTQYF.

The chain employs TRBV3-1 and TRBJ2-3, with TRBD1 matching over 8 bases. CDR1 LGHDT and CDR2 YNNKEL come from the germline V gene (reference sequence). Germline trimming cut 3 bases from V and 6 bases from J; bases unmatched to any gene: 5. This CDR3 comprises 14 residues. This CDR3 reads CASSHRQGRDTQYF. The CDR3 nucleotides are TGTGCCAGCAGCCACCGACAGGGGCGGGATACGCAGTATTTT.

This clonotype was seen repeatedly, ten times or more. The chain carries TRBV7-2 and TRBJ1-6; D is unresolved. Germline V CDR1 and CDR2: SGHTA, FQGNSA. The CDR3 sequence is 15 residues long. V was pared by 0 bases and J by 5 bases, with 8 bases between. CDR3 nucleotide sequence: TGTGCCAGCAGCTTAGCCCCGGTGAATAATTCACCCCTCCACTTT. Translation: CASSLAPVNNSPLHF.

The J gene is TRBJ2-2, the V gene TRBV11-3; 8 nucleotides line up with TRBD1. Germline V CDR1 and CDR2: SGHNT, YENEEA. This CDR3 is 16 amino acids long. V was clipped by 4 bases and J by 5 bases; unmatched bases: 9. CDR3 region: CASSSGQGARTGELFF. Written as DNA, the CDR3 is TGTGCCAGCAGCTCCGGGCAGGGGGCGCGAACCGGGGAGCTGTTTTTT.

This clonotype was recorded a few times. This CDR3 reads CASSIRTVRNEQFF. The CDR3 region has the DNA TGTGCCAGCAGCATTCGGACAGTAAGAAATGAGCAGTTCTTC. This sequence joins TRBV5-8 and TRBJ2-1, with D perhaps matching TRBD1 (6 bases). V was clipped by 4 bases and J by 7 bases, with 15 bases between them. The CDR3 consists of 14 residues. From germline, CDR1 is SGHTS and CDR2 YDEGEE.

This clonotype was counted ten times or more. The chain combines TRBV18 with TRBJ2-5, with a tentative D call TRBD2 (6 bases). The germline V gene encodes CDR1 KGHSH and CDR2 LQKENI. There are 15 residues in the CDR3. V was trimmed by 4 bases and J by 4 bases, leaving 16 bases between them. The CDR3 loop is CASSQILAAPETQYF. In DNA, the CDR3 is TGTGCCAGCTCACAGATACTAGCCGCCCCAGAGACCCAGTACTTC.

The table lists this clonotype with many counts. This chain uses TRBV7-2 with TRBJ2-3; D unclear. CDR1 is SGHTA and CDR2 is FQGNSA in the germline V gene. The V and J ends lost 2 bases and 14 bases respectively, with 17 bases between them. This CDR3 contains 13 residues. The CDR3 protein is CASSLPTLPARYF. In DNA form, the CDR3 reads TGTGCCAGCAGCTTACCGACTCTCCCGGCCCGGTATTTT.

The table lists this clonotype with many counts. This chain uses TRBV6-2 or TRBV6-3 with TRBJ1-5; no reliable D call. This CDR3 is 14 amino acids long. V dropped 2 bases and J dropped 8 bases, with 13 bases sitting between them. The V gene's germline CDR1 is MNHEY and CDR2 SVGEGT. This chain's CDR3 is CASSYTGGQEPQHF. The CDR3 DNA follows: TGTGCCAGCAGTTACACGGGAGGGCAAGAGCCCCAGCATTTT.

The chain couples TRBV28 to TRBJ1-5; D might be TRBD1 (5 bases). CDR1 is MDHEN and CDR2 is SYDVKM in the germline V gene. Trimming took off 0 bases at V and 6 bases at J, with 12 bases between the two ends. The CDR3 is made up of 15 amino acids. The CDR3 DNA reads TGTGCCAGCAGTTTATGGACAGACCGGGGTCAGCCCCAGCATTTT. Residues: CASSLWTDRGQPQHF.